What follows are 13 T cell receptor beta chains derived from one specimen sequenced in a study of cytomegalovirus exposure and HLA in healthy donors (dated by TCRdb to 2016 to 2017). Libraries were constructed by the immunoSEQ multiplex PCR assay. For the multiplex PCR, a mixture combining 60 forward primers for TCR Vbeta segments and 13 reverse primers for TCR Jbeta segments was used. This is the immuneACCESS table as TCRdb keeps it, with only in-frame sequences that have V and J called. A part of the clones is gone; compared with another copy, unresolved V genes explain less than half, and the rest is unexplained. Within this sample are some 180,000 clones, with roughly three quarters of them counted one time only. The ten largest make up around 2.3% of the sample. Input material: PBMCs. These receptors all stem from a woman between 25 and 40 years old in good health and CMV-seropositive.

The chain recombines TRBV9 with TRBJ1-1, with 7 bases identical to TRBD1. The CDR3 is 16 amino acids. V was clipped by 4 bases and J by 11 bases; unmatched bases: 20. The germline V gene encodes CDR1 SGDLS and CDR2 YYNGEE. For the CDR3, the DNA is TGTGCCAGCAGCCAAGGGGGGCCAGGGGGTACGCGGGCGGCTTTCTTT. This translates into CASSQGGPGGTRAAFF.

The count of this clone is one. V gene TRBV28 combines with J gene TRBJ2-1, with 8 positions matching TRBD2. This CDR3 is 16 amino acids long. Germline V gene sequence: CDR1 MDHEN, CDR2 SYDVKM. The V and J ends lost 1 base and 2 bases, in that order; junction bases with no gene match: 4. CDR3 region: CASSLYRGGTYNEQFF. The CDR3 bases are TGTGCCAGCAGTTTATATCGGGGGGGTACCTACAATGAGCAGTTCTTC.

The chain is built from TRBV19 and TRBJ2-2; the D is unclear. The CDR3 loop spans 16 amino acids. CDR1 is LNHDA and CDR2 is SQIVND in the germline V gene (reference sequence). The ends were cut back, 2 bases at V and 0 bases at J, with 10 bases in the middle. In DNA, the CDR3 is TGTGCCAGTAGTATACGTGGGCCACCGAACACCGGGGAGCTGTTTTTT. It translates to CASSIRGPPNTGELFF. Full variable domain (outside the CDR3, taken from reference TRBV19 and TRBJ2-2): DGGITQSPKYLFRKEGQNVTLSCEQNLNHDAMYWYRQDPGQGLRLIYYSQIVNDFQKGDIAEGYSVSREKKESFPLTVTSAQKNPTAFYLCASSIRGPPNTGELFFGEGSRLTVL.

Here the CDR3 reads CASSLVGTPGGEQFF. CDR3 sequence (DNA): TGTGCCAGCAGCTTGGTCGGGACTCCTGGTGGGGAGCAGTTCTTC. The V gene is TRBV5-4, the J gene TRBJ2-1; D possibly corresponds to TRBD2 (6 bases). The CDR3 sequence is 15 residues long. Trimming stripped 0 bases from V and 10 bases from J, with 17 bases between. Germline values: CDR1 SGHNT, CDR2 YYREEE (reference sequence).

The V and J genes are TRBV28 and TRBJ1-6, with D maybe TRBD1 (5 bases). There are 14 residues in the CDR3. The germline CDR1 and CDR2 sequences are MDHEN and SYDVKM. Trimming pared 6 bases from V and 9 bases from J, leaving 15 bases between. Written as DNA, the CDR3 is TGTGCCAGCAGCGCCCTGGGGGGGAGTTCACCCCTCCACTTT. The encoded protein is CASSALGGSSPLHF.

The V call is TRBV5-1, the J call TRBJ2-5; TRBD1 is a possible D gene (7 bases). The germline V gene has CDR1 SGHRS and CDR2 YFSETQ. V lost 4 bases and J lost 2, with 12 bases in between. This CDR3 is 14 amino acids long. The chain's CDR3 is CASSRPGGQETQYF. Here the CDR3 DNA reads TGCGCCAGCAGCCGGCCAGGGGGGCAAGAGACCCAGTACTTC.

This clone was detected a few times. The chain joins TRBV2 to TRBJ2-1; 8 nucleotides agree with TRBD2. Germline V gene lookup returns CDR1 SNHLY and CDR2 FYNNEI. V was pared by 6 bases and J by 6 bases, with 4 bases of the junction left unmatched. This CDR3 has 13 amino acids. CDR3 amino acids: CASRGGLGNEQFF. The CDR3 nucleotides are TGTGCCAGCAGGGGGGGACTAGGCAATGAGCAGTTCTTC.

V and J are TRBV7-9 and TRBJ2-5, with D possibly TRBD1 on 5 matching bases. The J call is uncertain, as TRBJ2-7 better fits the DNA end. Germline CDR1 SEHNR, CDR2 FQNEAQ (reference sequence). There are 14 residues in the CDR3. CDR3 in amino acids: CASSDDRNSYEQYF. The CDR3, as DNA: TGTGCCAGCAGCGATGACAGAAACTCCTACGAGCAGTACTTC.

V and J are TRBV5-1 and TRBJ2-3, with D hard to call. The V end lost 0 bases, the J end lost 2 bases, and 7 bases lay between the germline ends. From germline, CDR1 is SGHRS and CDR2 YFSETQ. The CDR3 totals 14 residues. The CDR3 DNA is TGCGCCAGCAGCTTGGGAACTTTCACAGATACGCAGTATTTT. Translation: CASSLGTFTDTQYF.

This sequence joins TRBV11-3 and TRBJ2-5; 14 bases align to TRBD2. Per germline, CDR1 SGHNT and CDR2 YENEEA. CDR3 length equals 17 residues. V gave up 3 bases and J gave up 2 bases; unmatched junction bases: 5. The CDR3 loop is CASSFGLAGGLQETQYF. The DNA for the CDR3 is TGTGCCAGCAGCTTTGGACTAGCGGGGGGACTACAAGAGACCCAGTACTTC.

The CDR3 DNA reads TGTGCCAGCAGCTTCCGGGACAGGGGAAGCCGGACAGATACGCAGTATTTT. Amino acid sequence: CASSFRDRGSRTDTQYF. The chain couples TRBV9 to TRBJ2-3; TRBD1 matches 10 bases. This CDR3 region has 17 residues. The J segment lost 3 bases and the V segment lost 4 bases, leaving 11 bases of the junction unmatched. Germline V gene lookup returns CDR1 SGDLS and CDR2 YYNGEE.

The genes are TRBV18 and TRBJ1-5, with 7 bases fitting TRBD1. Germline-derived CDR1 and CDR2 are KGHSH and LQKENI. V shed 6 bases and J 5 bases; nucleotides not matched to a gene: 10. This CDR3 has 15 residues. CDR3 loop: CASSRGTGVDQPQHF. The CDR3 DNA sequence: TGTGCCAGCTCGCGGGGTACAGGGGTGGATCAGCCCCAGCATTTT.

This chain uses TRBV5-1 with TRBJ1-6, with 7 bases identical to TRBD1. This CDR3 is built from 13 residues. CDR1 and CDR2 (germline): SGHRS, YFSETQ. The trim removed 0 bases at V and 16 bases at J, leaving 7 bases unmatched. The CDR3 DNA sequence: TGCGCCAGCAGCTTGGGGGACAGTTGGCCACTCCACTTT. Protein: CASSLGDSWPLHF.